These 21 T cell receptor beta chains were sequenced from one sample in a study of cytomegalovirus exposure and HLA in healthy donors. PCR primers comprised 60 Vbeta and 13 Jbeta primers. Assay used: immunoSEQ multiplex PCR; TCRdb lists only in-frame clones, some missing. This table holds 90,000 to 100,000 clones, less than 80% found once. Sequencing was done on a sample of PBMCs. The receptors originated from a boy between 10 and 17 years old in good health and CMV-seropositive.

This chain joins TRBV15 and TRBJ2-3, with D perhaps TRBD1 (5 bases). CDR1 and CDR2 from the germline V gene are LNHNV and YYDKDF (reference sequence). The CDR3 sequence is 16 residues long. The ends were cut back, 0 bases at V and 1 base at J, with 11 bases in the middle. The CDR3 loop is CATSRDRLTGTDTQYF. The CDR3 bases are TGTGCCACCAGCAGAGATCGGTTGACAGGCACAGATACGCAGTATTTT. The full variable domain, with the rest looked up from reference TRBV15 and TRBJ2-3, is DAMVIQNPRYQVTQFGKPVTLSCSQTLNHNVMYWYQQKSSQAPKLLFHYYDKDFNNEADTPDNFQSRRPNTSFCFLDIRSPGLGDTAMYLCATSRDRLTGTDTQYFGPGTRLTVL.

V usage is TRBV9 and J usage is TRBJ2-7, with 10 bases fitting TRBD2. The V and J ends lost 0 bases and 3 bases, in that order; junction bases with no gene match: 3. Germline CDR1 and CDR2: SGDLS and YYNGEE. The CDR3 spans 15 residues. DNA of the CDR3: TGTGCCAGCAGCGTAGGGGGGACTAGCGACTACGAGCAGTACTTC. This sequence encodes CASSVGGTSDYEQYF.

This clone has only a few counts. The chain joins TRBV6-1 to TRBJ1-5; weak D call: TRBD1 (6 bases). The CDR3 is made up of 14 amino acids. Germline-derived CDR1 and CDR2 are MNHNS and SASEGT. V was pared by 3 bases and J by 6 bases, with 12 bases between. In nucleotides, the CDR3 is TGTGCCAGCAGTGATACAGGGATTGGTCAGCCCCAGCATTTT. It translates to CASSDTGIGQPQHF.

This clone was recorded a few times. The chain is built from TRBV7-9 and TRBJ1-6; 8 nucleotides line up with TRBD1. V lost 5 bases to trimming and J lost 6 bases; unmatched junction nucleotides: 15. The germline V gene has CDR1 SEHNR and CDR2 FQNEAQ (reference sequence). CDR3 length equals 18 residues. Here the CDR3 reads CASSTSQQGVRVNSPLHF. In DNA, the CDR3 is TGTGCCAGCAGCACTAGCCAACAGGGGGTGAGGGTTAATTCACCCCTCCACTTT.

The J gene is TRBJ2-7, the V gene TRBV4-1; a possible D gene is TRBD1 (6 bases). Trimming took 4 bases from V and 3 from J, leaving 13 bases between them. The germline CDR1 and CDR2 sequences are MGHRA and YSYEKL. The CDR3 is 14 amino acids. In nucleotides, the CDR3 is TGCGCCAGCAGCCGCCGGGACACCCGCTACGAGCAGTACTTC. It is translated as CASSRRDTRYEQYF.

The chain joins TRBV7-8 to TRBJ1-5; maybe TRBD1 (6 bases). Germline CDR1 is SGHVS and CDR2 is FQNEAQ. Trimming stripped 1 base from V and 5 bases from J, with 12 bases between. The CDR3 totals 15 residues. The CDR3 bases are TGTGCCAGCAGCTTAGAATGGGACACCTATCAGCCCCAGCATTTT. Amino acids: CASSLEWDTYQPQHF. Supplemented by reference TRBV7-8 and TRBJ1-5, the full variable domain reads GAGVSQSPRYKVAKRGQDVALRCDPISGHVSLFWYQQALGQGPEFLTYFQNEAQLDKSGLPSDRFFAERPEGSVSTLKIQRTQQEDSAVYLCASSLEWDTYQPQHFGDGTRLSIL.

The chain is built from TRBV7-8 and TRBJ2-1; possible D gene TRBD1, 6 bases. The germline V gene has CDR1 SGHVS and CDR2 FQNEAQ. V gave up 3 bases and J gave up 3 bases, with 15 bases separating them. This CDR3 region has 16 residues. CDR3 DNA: TGTGCCAGCAGCTTTTTGTGGGCAGGGGACTACAATGAGCAGTTCTTC. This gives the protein CASSFLWAGDYNEQFF.

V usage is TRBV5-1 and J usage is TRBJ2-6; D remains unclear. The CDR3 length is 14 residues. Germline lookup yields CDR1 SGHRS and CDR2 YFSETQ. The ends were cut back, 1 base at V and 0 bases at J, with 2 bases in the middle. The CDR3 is CASSLYSGANVLTF. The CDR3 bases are TGCGCCAGCAGCTTGTACTCTGGGGCCAACGTCCTGACTTTC.

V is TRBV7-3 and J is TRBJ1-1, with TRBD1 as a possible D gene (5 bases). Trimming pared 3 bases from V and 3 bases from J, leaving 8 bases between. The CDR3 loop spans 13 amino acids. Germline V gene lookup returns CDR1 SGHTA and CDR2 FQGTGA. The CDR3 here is CASSFGRDTEAFF. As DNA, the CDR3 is TGTGCCAGCAGCTTCGGCAGGGACACTGAAGCTTTCTTT.

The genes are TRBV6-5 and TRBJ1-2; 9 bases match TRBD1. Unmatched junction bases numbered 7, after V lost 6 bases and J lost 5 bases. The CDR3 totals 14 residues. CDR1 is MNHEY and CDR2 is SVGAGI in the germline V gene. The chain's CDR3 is CASRSGTGRYGYTF. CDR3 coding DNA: TGTGCCAGCAGATCCGGGACAGGGCGATATGGCTACACCTTC.

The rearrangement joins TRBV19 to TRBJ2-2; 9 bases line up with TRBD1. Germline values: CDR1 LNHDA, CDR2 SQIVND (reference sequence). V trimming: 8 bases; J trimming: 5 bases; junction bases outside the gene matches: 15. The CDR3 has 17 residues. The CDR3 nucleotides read TGTGCCAGTTCTCCCATACCGGGACAGGGAGGAACCGGGGAGCTGTTTTTT. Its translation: CASSPIPGQGGTGELFF. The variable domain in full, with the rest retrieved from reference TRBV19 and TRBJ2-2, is DGGITQSPKYLFRKEGQNVTLSCEQNLNHDAMYWYRQDPGQGLRLIYYSQIVNDFQKGDIAEGYSVSREKKESFPLTVTSAQKNPTAFYLCASSPIPGQGGTGELFFGEGSRLTVL.

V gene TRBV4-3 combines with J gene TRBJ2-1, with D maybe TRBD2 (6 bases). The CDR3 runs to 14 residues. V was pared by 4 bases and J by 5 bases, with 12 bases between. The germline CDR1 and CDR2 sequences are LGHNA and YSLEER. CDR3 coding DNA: TGCGCCAGCAGCCGATCCGGGAGCAACAATGAGCAGTTCTTC. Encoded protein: CASSRSGSNNEQFF.

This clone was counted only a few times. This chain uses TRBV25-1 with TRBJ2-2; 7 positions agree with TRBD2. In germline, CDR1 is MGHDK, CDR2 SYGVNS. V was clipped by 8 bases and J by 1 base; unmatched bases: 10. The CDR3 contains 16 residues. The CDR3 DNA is TGTGCCAGCGGAGGGACTACTAGGATGAACACCGGGGAGCTGTTTTTT. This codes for CASGGTTRMNTGELFF. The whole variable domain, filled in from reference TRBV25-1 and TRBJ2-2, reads EADIYQTPRYLVIGTGKKITLECSQTMGHDKMYWYQQDPGMELHLIHYSYGVNSTEKGDLSSESTVSRIRTEHFPLTLESARPSHTSQYLCASGGTTRMNTGELFFGEGSRLTVL.

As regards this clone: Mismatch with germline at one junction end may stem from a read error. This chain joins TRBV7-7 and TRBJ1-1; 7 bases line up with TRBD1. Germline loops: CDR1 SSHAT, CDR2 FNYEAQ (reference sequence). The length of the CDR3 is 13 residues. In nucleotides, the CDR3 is TGTGCTAGCAGCTTCGACAGGGACACTGAAGCTTTCTTT. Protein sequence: CASSFDRDTEAFF.

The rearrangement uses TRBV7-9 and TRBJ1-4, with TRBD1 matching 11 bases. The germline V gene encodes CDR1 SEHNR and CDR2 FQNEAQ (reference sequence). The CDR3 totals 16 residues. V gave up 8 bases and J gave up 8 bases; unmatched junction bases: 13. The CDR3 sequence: CASGRKTGTGGEKLFF. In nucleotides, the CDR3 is TGTGCCAGCGGACGAAAGACCGGGACAGGGGGGGAAAAACTGTTTTTT.

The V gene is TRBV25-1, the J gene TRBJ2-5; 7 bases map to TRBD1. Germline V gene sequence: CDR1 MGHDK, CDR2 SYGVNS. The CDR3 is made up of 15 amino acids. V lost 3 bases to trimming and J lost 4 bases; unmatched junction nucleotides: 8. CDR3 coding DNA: TGTGCCAGCAGTGATTCGAGACAGGGTGGAGAGACCCAGTACTTC. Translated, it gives CASSDSRQGGETQYF.

CDR3 in amino acids: CASSQVGVGNSPLHF. The CDR3 DNA follows: TGCGCCAGCAGCCAAGTCGGGGTCGGTAATTCACCCCTCCACTTT. This sequence joins TRBV4-1 and TRBJ1-6; no clear D. Germline lookup yields CDR1 MGHRA and CDR2 YSYEKL. The germline V and J ends were trimmed by 1 base and 6 bases, with 10 bases remaining between them. This CDR3 spans 15 amino acids.

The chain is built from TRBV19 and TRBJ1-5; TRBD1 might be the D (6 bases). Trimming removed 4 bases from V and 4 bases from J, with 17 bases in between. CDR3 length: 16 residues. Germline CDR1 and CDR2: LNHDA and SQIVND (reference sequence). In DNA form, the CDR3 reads TGTGCCAGTAGTAGATCGGGGACAAGGAAAAATCAGCCCCAGCATTTT. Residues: CASSRSGTRKNQPQHF.

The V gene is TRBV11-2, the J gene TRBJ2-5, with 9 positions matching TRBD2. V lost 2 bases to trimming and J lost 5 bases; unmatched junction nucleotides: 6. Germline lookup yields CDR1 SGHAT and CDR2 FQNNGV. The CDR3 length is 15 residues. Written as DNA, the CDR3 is TGTGCCAGCAGCTTACGCGGGAGGGCCGAGGAGACCCAGTACTTC. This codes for CASSLRGRAEETQYF.

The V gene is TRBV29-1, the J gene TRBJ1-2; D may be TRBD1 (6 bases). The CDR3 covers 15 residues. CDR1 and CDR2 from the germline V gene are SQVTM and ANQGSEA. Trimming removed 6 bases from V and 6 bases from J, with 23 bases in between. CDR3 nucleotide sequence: TGCAGCGTCGGAAGGGGTCGGGGGGGCGACCATGGCTACACCTTC. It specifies CSVGRGRGGDHGYTF.

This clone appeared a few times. DNA for the CDR3: TGTGCCAGCACCACCGCAGGGAGGATTGCTGGGGCCAACGTCCTGACTTTC. It encodes CASTTAGRIAGANVLTF. The chain uses TRBV28 and TRBJ2-6; D is perhaps TRBD2 (6 bases). This CDR3 comprises 17 residues. V was trimmed by 7 bases and J by 2 bases, leaving 18 bases between them. In germline, CDR1 is MDHEN, CDR2 SYDVKM.